This entry lists 9 T cell receptor beta chains sequenced from one sample in a study of post-analysis software for immune sequencing data. Study-level findings and limits: Four to six TRBV segments were more frequent in patients than controls; TRBV5-6, TRBV5-1 and TRBV20-1 belonged to this group.

Which antigens these TCRs recognize remains unknown. Unique-molecular-identifier-tagged TCR beta cDNA libraries were used. TCRdb re-derived calls from the PCR reads in MiXCR, one entry per CDR3 protein. The profile shows 700,000 to 800,000 distinct CDR3 sequences, 30% of them singletons. Sequencing used blood. The receptors derive from a girl aged 5 to 17 with multiple sclerosis.

The chain uses TRBV7-9 and TRBJ2-1, with D possibly being TRBD2 (6 bases). The germline V gene encodes CDR1 SEHNR and CDR2 FQNEAQ (reference sequence). V was clipped by 2 bases and J by 1 base, with 15 bases between them. The CDR3 loop spans 17 amino acids. The CDR3 loop reads CASSLSVGSFSYNEQFF. CDR3 in DNA: TGTGCCAGCAGCTTATCTGTCGGGAGTTTTTCCTACAATGAGCAGTTCTTC.

Only a few counts were recorded for this clonotype. V usage is TRBV27 and J usage is TRBJ2-1; D is unclear. Germline CDR1 MNHEY, CDR2 SMNVEV (reference sequence). The CDR3 totals 14 residues. V shed 3 bases and J shed 8 bases, with 14 bases lying between them. CDR3 DNA: TGTGCCAGCAGTTTCGGAATAGCTTGGGATGAGCAGTTCTTC. This encodes CASSFGIAWDEQFF.

This sequence joins TRBV7-2 and TRBJ2-3; tentatively, D is TRBD2 (5 bases). The ends were cut back, 2 bases at V and 2 bases at J, with 11 bases in the middle. Germline V gives CDR1 SGHTA, CDR2 FQGNSA. The CDR3 totals 15 residues. The CDR3 loop reads CASSLRRRTTDTQYF. CDR3 nucleotide sequence: TGTGCCAGCAGCTTACGGAGGAGAACCACAGATACGCAGTATTTT.

This clonotype was counted only a few times. This chain links TRBV3-1 with TRBJ2-1; perhaps TRBD2 as D (6 bases). V lost 3 bases and J 7 bases, leaving 16 bases between the germline ends. CDR3 length: 15 residues. Germline assignment: CDR1 LGHDT and CDR2 YNNKEL (reference sequence). The CDR3 DNA follows: TGTGCCAGCAGCCATGCTTCAGGACTATCGAATGAGCAGTTCTTC. It translates to CASSHASGLSNEQFF.

This clonotype was observed a handful of times. The V call is TRBV12-3 or TRBV12-4, the J call TRBJ2-7; tentative D call: TRBD2 (5 bases). V shed 3 bases and J shed 6 bases, with 12 bases lying between them. The CDR3 has 13 amino acids. DNA for the CDR3: TGTGCCAGCAGTTTTGAGGGAGTAGGCGAGCAGTACTTC. Its protein is CASSFEGVGEQYF.

This clonotype turned up a few times. The chain carries TRBV3-1 and TRBJ2-4, with D tentatively TRBD1 or TRBD2 (5 bases each). The CDR3 length is 15 residues. Trimming pared 3 bases from V and 1 base from J, leaving 10 bases between. CDR1 is LGHDT, CDR2 YNNKEL, per germline (reference sequence). The CDR3 region is CASSHVGVAKNIQYF. DNA for the CDR3: TGTGCCAGCAGCCACGTGGGGGTCGCCAAAAACATTCAGTACTTC.

In this sample, this clonotype turned up a few times. CDR3 DNA sequence: TGCAGCGTTGGGGACCTTAGCGGGTTTGGGGAGACCCAGTACTTC. As protein: CSVGDLSGFGETQYF. The chain carries TRBV29-1 and TRBJ2-5; 7 bases are a match to TRBD2. This CDR3 has 15 amino acids. From germline, CDR1 is SQVTM and CDR2 ANQGSEA. The trim removed 4 bases at V and 5 bases at J, leaving 13 bases unmatched.

In this sample, this clonotype turned up a few times. The chain recombines TRBV24-1 with TRBJ2-3; D gene uncertain. The CDR3 covers 18 residues. Germline values: CDR1 KGHDR, CDR2 SFDVKD. Trimming removed 4 bases from V and 1 base from J, with 20 bases in between. DNA of the CDR3: TGTGCCACCAGTGAAGGGATGGGCGGTCACGACGGCACAGATACGCAGTATTTT. Amino acid sequence: CATSEGMGGHDGTDTQYF.

V is TRBV12-3 or TRBV12-4 and J is TRBJ1-2; TRBD1 is a possible D gene (6 bases). The ends were cut back, 6 bases at V and 4 bases at J, with 15 bases in the middle. The length of the CDR3 is 14 residues. The CDR3 sequence: CASRKPGVAYGYTF. CDR3 DNA: TGTGCCAGCAGAAAACCAGGGGTTGCCTATGGCTACACCTTC.